The 22 T cell receptor beta chains presented below share a single source sample, sequenced in a study of shared clonotypes between healthy human individuals. Repertoires were generated with immunoSEQ multiplex PCR, while TCRdb's copy carries only in-frame clones and drops some. The data contain some 470,000 clones, approximately 80% of them singletons. The sample was PBMCs. The receptors derive from a woman aged 40 to 50 in good health. Some clones in this sample may be carry-over from other donors' samples.

On this clone itself: Other DNA sequences in this specimen translate into the identical CDR3. This chain uses TRBV5-1 with TRBJ1-1; tentative D call: TRBD1 (5 bases). The CDR3 is 14 residues long. Between the trimmed V and J ends, which lost 1 base and 1 base, there was a span of 8 bases. Germline V gene data show CDR1 as SGHRS and CDR2 as YFSETQ. CDR3 DNA: TGCGCCAGCAGCTTGTTGACAGAGAACACTGAAGCTTTCTTT. Amino acids: CASSLLTENTEAFF.

CDR3 nucleotides: TGTGCCACCCTCAGTAATAACTATGGCTACACCTTC. Translated, it gives CATLSNNYGYTF. The chain joins TRBV28 to TRBJ1-2; D gene unclear. CDR3 length: 12 residues. Germline-derived CDR1 and CDR2 are MDHEN and SYDVKM. Trimming cost V 10 bases and J 1 base, with 10 bases left between them.

J is TRBJ2-3 and V is TRBV5-3; 8 nucleotides match TRBD2. TRBV5-3 is reported as an ORF; its role is uncertain. The V segment lost 0 bases and the J segment 1 base; nucleotides outside the gene matches: 4. The CDR3 contains 16 residues. The CDR3 protein is CARSLAAGGGTDTQYF. The CDR3 nucleotides read TGTGCCAGAAGCTTGGCCGCGGGGGGAGGCACAGATACGCAGTATTTT.

The gene calls are TRBV7-2 and TRBJ1-3, with D unresolved. CDR3 size: 18 residues. The ends were cut back, 1 base at V and 0 bases at J, with 16 bases in the middle. CDR1 is SGHTA, CDR2 FQGNSA, per germline. CDR3 coding DNA: TGTGCCAGCAGCTTAGGCAACGCCGGAATTTACTCTGGAAACACCATATATTTT. Amino acids: CASSLGNAGIYSGNTIYF. The full variable domain, rest sourced from reference TRBV7-2 and TRBJ1-3, is GAGVSQSPSNKVTEKGKDVELRCDPISGHTALYWYRQSLGQGLEFLIYFQGNSAPDKSGLPSDRFSAERTGGSVSTLTIQRTQQEDSAVYLCASSLGNAGIYSGNTIYFGEGSWLTVV.

The V gene is TRBV6-1, the J gene TRBJ1-5; D is uncertain. V lost 2 bases and J lost 2, with 13 bases in between. The CDR3 sequence is 16 residues long. Germline-derived CDR1 and CDR2 are MNHNS and SASEGT. The CDR3 sequence: CASSEMSGPRNQPQHF. DNA for the CDR3: TGTGCCAGCAGTGAAATGAGCGGGCCCCGCAATCAGCCCCAGCATTTT.

V gene TRBV9 combines with J gene TRBJ2-2; 7 bases are shared with TRBD2. Germline assignment: CDR1 SGDLS and CDR2 YYNGEE. The CDR3 covers 16 residues. V gave up 4 bases and J gave up 0 bases; unmatched junction bases: 6. CDR3 nucleotides: TGTGCCAGCAGCCCTCGGGGGGACGCGAACACCGGGGAGCTGTTTTTT. Amino acids: CASSPRGDANTGELFF.

In DNA form, the CDR3 reads TGTGCCAGCAGTGAGGAAACCGGGGAGCTGTTTTTT. Translating gives CASSEETGELFF. The V call is TRBV25-1, the J call TRBJ2-2; D uncertain. The V gene lost 3 bases and the J gene lost 5 bases, with 4 bases spanning the gap. This CDR3 spans 12 amino acids. CDR1 is MGHDK and CDR2 is SYGVNS in the germline V gene. Full variable domain (rest looked up from reference TRBV25-1 and TRBJ2-2): EADIYQTPRYLVIGTGKKITLECSQTMGHDKMYWYQQDPGMELHLIHYSYGVNSTEKGDLSSESTVSRIRTEHFPLTLESARPSHTSQYLCASSEETGELFFGEGSRLTVL.

A word on this clone: This specimen includes other DNA sequences encoding the same CDR3. This chain links TRBV5-6 with TRBJ2-2; 11 nucleotides match TRBD1. This CDR3 is built from 14 residues. Germline CDR1 reads SGHDT; CDR2 reads YYEEEE. The V gene end was trimmed by 5 bases and the J gene end by 7 bases; junction bases not matched to a gene: 4. In DNA form, the CDR3 reads TGTGCCAGCAGAAGGACAGGGGGCGGCGGGGAGCTGTTTTTT. This encodes CASRRTGGGGELFF.

The gene calls are TRBV6-4 and TRBJ2-1; possible D gene TRBD2, 7 bases. Germline CDR1 reads MRHNA; CDR2 reads SNTAGT. The CDR3 covers 15 residues. V lost 6 bases, J lost 2 bases, and 14 bases lay in between. CDR3 loop: CASSPGEGTYNEQFF. Written as DNA, the CDR3 is TGTGCCAGCAGCCCAGGGGAGGGGACCTACAATGAGCAGTTCTTC.

The chain combines TRBV15 with TRBJ2-3; D unresolved. Trimming left V 2 bases short and J 4 bases short, with 13 bases between. The CDR3 length is 15 residues. Germline lookup yields CDR1 LNHNV and CDR2 YYDKDF (reference sequence). The CDR3: CATSRSGTSADTQYF. The DNA for the CDR3 is TGTGCCACCAGCAGATCGGGTACCAGCGCAGATACGCAGTATTTT.

Only a few counts were recorded for this clone. The chain couples TRBV18 to TRBJ1-5, with D tentatively TRBD1 (5 bases). V shed 6 bases and J shed 6 bases, with 18 bases lying between them. CDR1 and CDR2 from the germline V gene are KGHSH and LQKENI. This CDR3 comprises 15 residues. DNA of the CDR3: TGTGCCAGCTCCGAGACCGGGACGCCTGGTCAGCCCCAGCATTTT. As protein: CASSETGTPGQPQHF.

This clone was picked up many times. The rearrangement links TRBV30 to TRBJ1-4; tentatively, D is TRBD1 (5 bases). The germline V gene encodes CDR1 GTSNPN and CDR2 SVGIG (reference sequence). V lost 5 bases, J lost 6 bases, and 13 bases lay in between. The CDR3 loop spans 13 amino acids. In DNA form, the CDR3 reads TGTGCCTGGTCAACGAGGGGCCATGAAAAACTGTTTTTT. Translated: CAWSTRGHEKLFF.

The chain carries TRBV28 and TRBJ2-7; 12 bases fit TRBD2. V trimming: 5 bases; J trimming: 3 bases; junction bases outside the gene matches: 5. The CDR3 is 15 residues long. Germline assignment: CDR1 MDHEN and CDR2 SYDVKM. CDR3 amino acids: CASSPRTSGNYEQYF. Written as DNA, the CDR3 is TGTGCCAGCAGTCCGCGGACTAGCGGGAACTACGAGCAGTACTTC.

This chain joins TRBV11-2 and TRBJ2-5; D is perhaps TRBD1 or TRBD2 (5 bases each). The germline CDR1 and CDR2 sequences are SGHAT and FQNNGV. CDR3 size: 14 residues. V was trimmed by 8 bases and J by 5 bases, leaving 18 bases between them. CDR3 in amino acids: CASEGQGLEETQYF. The CDR3, as DNA: TGTGCCAGCGAGGGGCAGGGCTTAGAGGAGACCCAGTACTTC.

V and J are TRBV19 and TRBJ1-5; D might be TRBD1 (5 bases). The V gene's germline CDR1 is LNHDA and CDR2 SQIVND (reference sequence). The CDR3 has 13 amino acids. The V end lost 6 bases, the J end lost 5 bases, and 11 bases lay between the germline ends. CDR3 in amino acids: CASSLDSYQPQHF. CDR3 bases: TGTGCCAGTAGCCTAGACAGTTATCAGCCCCAGCATTTT.

The rearrangement uses TRBV6-5 and TRBJ2-3, with D unresolved. V was clipped by 2 bases and J by 0 bases, with 9 bases between them. The CDR3 runs to 15 residues. CDR1 and CDR2 from the germline V gene are MNHEY and SVGAGI. The CDR3 region has the DNA TGTGCCAGCAGTTACCGGGTGCGCAGCACAGATACGCAGTATTTT. Translating gives CASSYRVRSTDTQYF.

The rearrangement links TRBV6-1 to TRBJ1-4; D possibly corresponds to TRBD1 (6 bases). Germline assignment: CDR1 MNHNS and CDR2 SASEGT. V lost 1 base, J lost 8 bases, and 14 bases lay in between. The CDR3 runs 15 residues. The CDR3 DNA is TGTGCCAGCAGTGAAGACGGCAGGGGTTGGGAAAAACTGTTTTTT. Translation gives CASSEDGRGWEKLFF.

The V call is TRBV28, the J call TRBJ1-1; no firm D call. Trimming took off 1 base at V and 0 bases at J, with 6 bases between the two ends. Germline assignment: CDR1 MDHEN and CDR2 SYDVKM. The CDR3 covers 14 residues. The CDR3 spells CASSLLGVNTEAFF. As DNA, the CDR3 is TGTGCCAGCAGTTTATTAGGAGTGAACACTGAAGCTTTCTTT. The variable domain in full, completed from reference TRBV28 and TRBJ1-1, reads DVKVTQSSRYLVKRTGEKVFLECVQDMDHENMFWYRQDPGLGLRLIYFSYDVKMKEKGDIPEGYSVSREKKERFSLILESASTNQTSMYLCASSLLGVNTEAFFGQGTRLTVV.

This rearrangement joins TRBV4-2 to TRBJ2-7, with TRBD2 matching over 12 bases. Trimming removed 3 bases from V and 4 bases from J; junction bases left unmatched: 4. CDR1 and CDR2 from the germline V gene are LGHNA and YNFKEQ. This CDR3 is built from 15 residues. The CDR3 protein is CASSQLLAGGYEQYF. Here the CDR3 DNA reads TGTGCCAGCAGCCAGCTACTAGCGGGAGGTTACGAGCAGTACTTC.

The V call is TRBV29-1, the J call TRBJ2-1; 10 bases map to TRBD2. Germline CDR1 reads SQVTM; CDR2 reads ANQGSEA. The CDR3 length is 15 residues. After removal of 0 bases from V and 7 bases from J, the junction contained 6 bases not matched to a gene. The CDR3 region is CSVEDRAGGPNEQFF. In DNA, the CDR3 is TGCAGCGTTGAAGATAGAGCGGGAGGGCCAAATGAGCAGTTCTTC.

The genes are TRBV18 and TRBJ2-7; 9 nucleotides line up with TRBD2. Germline CDR1 reads KGHSH; CDR2 reads LQKENI. The CDR3 runs 19 residues. J gave up 0 bases and V 3 bases, and 15 bases lay outside the gene matches. The CDR3, as DNA: TGTGCCAGCTCACCGTCCAATCCTCTTCCACTAGCGGGCTCCTACGAGCAGTACTTC. As protein: CASSPSNPLPLAGSYEQYF. Full variable domain (missing parts from reference TRBV18 and TRBJ2-7): NAGVMQNPRHLVRRRGQEARLRCSPMKGHSHVYWYRQLPEEGLKFMVYLQKENIIDESGMPKERFSAEFPKEGPSILRIQQVVRGDSAAYFCASSPSNPLPLAGSYEQYFGPGTRLTVT.

V is TRBV6-1 and J is TRBJ1-2; possibly TRBD1 for D (5 bases). The V and J ends lost 0 bases and 2 bases respectively, with 10 bases between them. Germline CDR1 is MNHNS and CDR2 is SASEGT. There are 15 residues in the CDR3. CDR3 in DNA: TGTGCCAGCAGTGAAGCACAGGCCTGGAACTATGGCTACACCTTC. The encoded protein is CASSEAQAWNYGYTF.